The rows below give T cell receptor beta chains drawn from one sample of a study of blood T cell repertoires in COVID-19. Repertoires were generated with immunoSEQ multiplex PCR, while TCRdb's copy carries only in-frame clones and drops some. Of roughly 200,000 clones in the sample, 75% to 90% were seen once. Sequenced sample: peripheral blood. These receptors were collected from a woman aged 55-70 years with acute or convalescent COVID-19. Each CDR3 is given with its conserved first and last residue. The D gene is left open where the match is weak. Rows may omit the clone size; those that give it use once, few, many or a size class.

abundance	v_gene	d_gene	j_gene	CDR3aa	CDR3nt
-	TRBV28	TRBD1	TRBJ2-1	CASSPGTGGFGEQFF	TGTGCCAGCAGTCCCGGGACAGGGGGATTCGGCGAGCAGTTCTTC
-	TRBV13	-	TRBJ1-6	CASSLGGRNSPLHF	TGTGCCAGCAGCTTAGGCGGGAGAAATTCACCCCTCCACTTT
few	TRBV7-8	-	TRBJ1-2	CASSSGEGPYGYTF	TGTGCCAGCAGCTCAGGGGAGGGACCCTATGGCTACACCTTC
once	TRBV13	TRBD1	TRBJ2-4	CASSPRRQSGTGGRTKNIQYF	TGTGCCAGCAGCCCCCGACGTCAATCCGGGACAGGGGGCCGGACCAAAAACATTCAGTACTTC
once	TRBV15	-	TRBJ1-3	CATSREPTVTGNTIYF	TGTGCCACCAGCAGAGAACCTACAGTAACTGGAAACACCATATATTTT
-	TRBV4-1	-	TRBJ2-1	CASSQDSGTFNEQFF	TGCGCCAGCAGCCAAGATTCAGGGACATTTAATGAGCAGTTCTTC
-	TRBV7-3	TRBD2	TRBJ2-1	CASSLSGSYEQFF	TGTGCCAGCAGCTTAAGCGGGAGTTATGAGCAGTTCTTC
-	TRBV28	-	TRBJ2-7	CASRGPGLGEQYF	TGTGCCAGCAGAGGTCCAGGGTTGGGCGAGCAGTACTTC
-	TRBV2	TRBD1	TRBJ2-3	CASSESGTGTDTQYF	TGTGCCAGCAGTGAATCCGGGACAGGGACCGATACGCAGTATTTT
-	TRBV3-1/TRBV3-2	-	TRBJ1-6	CASSKEFGGRNSPLHF	TGTGCCAGCAGCAAAGAATTCGGGGGACGGAATTCACCCCTCCACTTT
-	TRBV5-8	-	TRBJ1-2	CASSPGSEFGYGYTF	TGTGCCAGCAGCCCTGGTTCGGAGTTCGGCTATGGCTACACCTTC
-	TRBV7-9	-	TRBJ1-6	CASSPRELNSPLHF	TGTGCCAGCAGCCCCCGGGAATTAAATTCACCCCTCCACTTT
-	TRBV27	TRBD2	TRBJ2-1	CASSLGLAGVSEQFF	TGTGCCAGCAGTTTGGGACTAGCGGGAGTATCGGAGCAGTTCTTC
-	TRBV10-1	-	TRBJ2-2	CASSELGELFF	TGCGCCAGCAGTGAACTGGGGGAGCTGTTTTTT
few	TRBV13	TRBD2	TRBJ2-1	CASSWGTSGDQGNEQFF	TGTGCCAGCAGCTGGGGGACTAGCGGGGACCAGGGGAATGAGCAGTTCTTC
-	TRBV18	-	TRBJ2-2	CASSPDGHFANTGELFF	TGTGCCAGCTCACCAGACGGACACTTCGCGAACACCGGGGAGCTGTTTTTT
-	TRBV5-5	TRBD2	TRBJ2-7	CASRRKLAGGENEQYF	TGTGCCAGCCGACGAAAACTAGCGGGAGGGGAAAACGAGCAGTACTTC
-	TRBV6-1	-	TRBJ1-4	CASSEGTLVNEKLFF	TGTGCCAGCAGTGAAGGGACATTGGTCAATGAAAAACTGTTTTTT
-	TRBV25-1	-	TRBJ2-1	CASKDGFRRGNEQFF	TGTGCCAGCAAGGATGGCTTCCGAAGAGGCAATGAGCAGTTCTTC
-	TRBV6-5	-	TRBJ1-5	CASGSYSNQPQHF	TGTGCCAGCGGTTCGTATAGCAATCAGCCCCAGCATTTT
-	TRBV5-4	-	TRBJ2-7	CASSLIGREEQYF	TGTGCCAGCAGCTTGATTGGTCGGGAGGAGCAGTACTTC
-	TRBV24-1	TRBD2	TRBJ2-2	CATSDLGLAGRAGELFF	TGTGCCACCAGTGATTTGGGACTAGCGGGAAGGGCCGGGGAGCTGTTTTTT
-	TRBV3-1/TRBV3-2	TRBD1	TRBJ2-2	CASSGGPGQGATGELFF	TGTGCCAGCAGTGGGGGCCCGGGACAGGGGGCCACCGGGGAGCTGTTTTTT
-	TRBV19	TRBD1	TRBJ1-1	CASRGKGAIGYTEAFF	TGTGCCAGTAGGGGGAAGGGGGCAATAGGGTACACTGAAGCTTTCTTT
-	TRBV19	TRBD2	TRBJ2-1	CASGRRDEQFF	TGTGCCAGCGGGAGGCGGGATGAGCAGTTCTTC
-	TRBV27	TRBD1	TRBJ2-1	CASRMDRGWGNEQFF	TGTGCCAGCAGGATGGACAGGGGATGGGGCAATGAGCAGTTCTTC
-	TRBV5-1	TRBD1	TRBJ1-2	CASSFNRGPRDGYTF	TGCGCCAGCAGCTTCAACAGGGGGCCCCGCGATGGCTACACCTTC
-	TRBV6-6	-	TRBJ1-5	CASSLQGTFHF	TGTGCCAGCAGCCTCCAGGGGACGTTCCATTTT
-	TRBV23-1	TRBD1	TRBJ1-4	CASSQTGERYEKLFF	TGCGCCAGCAGTCAAACAGGGGAGAGGTATGAAAAACTGTTTTTT
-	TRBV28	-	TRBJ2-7	CASSTYGQGGEQYF	TGTGCCAGCTCCACCTACGGGCAGGGAGGCGAGCAGTACTTC
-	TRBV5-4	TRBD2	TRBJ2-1	CASSPSGSGNEQFF	TGTGCCAGTAGCCCTAGCGGGAGCGGGAATGAGCAGTTCTTC
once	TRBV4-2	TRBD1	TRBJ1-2	CASSQDQGQGRDGYTF	TGTGCCAGCAGCCAAGATCAGGGACAGGGGAGGGATGGCTACACCTTC
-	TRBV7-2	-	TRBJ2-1	CASSLTGIVGGEQFF	TGTGCCAGCAGCTTGACGGGAATTGTAGGGGGGGAACAGTTCTTC
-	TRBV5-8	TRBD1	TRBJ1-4	CASSPTGDRGEKLFF	TGTGCCAGCAGCCCCACCGGGGACAGGGGTGAAAAACTGTTTTTT
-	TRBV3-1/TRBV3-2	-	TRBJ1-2	CASSQDLGGISYGYTF	TGTGCCAGCAGCCAAGATCTGGGGGGGATTAGCTATGGCTACACCTTC
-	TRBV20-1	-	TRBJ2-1	CSASIGRVGDEQFF	TGCAGTGCTAGTATCGGGAGAGTGGGCGATGAGCAGTTCTTC
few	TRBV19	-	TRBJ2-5	CASSMGRGRQETQYF	TGTGCCAGTAGTATGGGCAGGGGCAGACAAGAGACCCAGTACTTC
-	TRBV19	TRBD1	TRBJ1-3	CASSGQGGAQGNTIYF	TGTGCCAGTAGCGGACAGGGGGGCGCGCAAGGAAACACCATATATTTT
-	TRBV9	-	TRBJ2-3	CASSGEGGADTQYF	TGTGCCAGCAGCGGCGAAGGAGGGGCAGATACGCAGTATTTT
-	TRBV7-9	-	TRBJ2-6	CASSYGQPKSSGANVLTF	TGTGCCAGCAGCTATGGACAGCCAAAAAGCTCTGGGGCCAACGTCCTGACTTTC
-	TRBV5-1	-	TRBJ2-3	CASNLGLAQIDTQYF	TGCGCCAGCAACTTAGGGCTAGCACAGATAGATACGCAGTATTTT
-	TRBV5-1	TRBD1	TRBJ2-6	CASSSTGGRSGANVLTF	TGCGCCAGCAGTTCTACAGGGGGAAGGTCTGGGGCCAACGTCCTGACTTTC
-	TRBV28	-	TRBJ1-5	CASSPLFQPQHF	TGTGCCAGCAGTCCTCTCTTTCAGCCCCAGCATTTT
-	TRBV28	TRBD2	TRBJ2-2	CASSFPGLAENTGELFF	TGTGCCAGCAGTTTCCCGGGACTAGCGGAAAACACCGGGGAGCTGTTTTTT
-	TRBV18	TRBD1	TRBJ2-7	CASSPGQGASYEQYF	TGTGCCAGCTCACCGGGTCAGGGGGCATCCTACGAGCAGTACTTC
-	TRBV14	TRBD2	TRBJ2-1	CASSQVLGGRSRSSYNEQFF	TGTGCCAGCAGCCAAGTTCTCGGCGGGAGGTCCCGTAGCTCCTACAATGAGCAGTTCTTC
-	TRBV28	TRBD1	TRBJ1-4	CASSSGGGQEKLFF	TGTGCCAGCAGCTCAGGGGGCGGCCAGGAAAAACTGTTTTTT
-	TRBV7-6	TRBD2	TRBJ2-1	CASSSSGSTIDEQFF	TGTGCCAGCAGTTCAAGCGGGAGTACGATCGATGAGCAGTTCTTC
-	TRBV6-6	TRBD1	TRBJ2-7	CASSHGDRGYEQYF	TGTGCCAGCAGCCACGGGGACAGGGGGTACGAGCAGTACTTC
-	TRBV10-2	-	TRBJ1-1	CASSEDTRGTEAFF	TGCGCCAGCAGTGAAGACACCCGTGGCACTGAAGCTTTCTTT
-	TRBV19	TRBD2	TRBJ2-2	CASSATSSGANTGELFF	TGTGCCAGTAGTGCCACCTCTAGCGGGGCGAACACCGGGGAGCTGTTTTTT
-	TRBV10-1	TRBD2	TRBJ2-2	CASSGGTSGSTNTGELFF	TGCGCCAGCAGTGGGGGGACTAGCGGGAGCACGAACACCGGGGAGCTGTTTTTT
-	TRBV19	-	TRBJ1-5	CASRAAWGGEPQHF	TGTGCCAGTAGGGCCGCCTGGGGAGGAGAGCCCCAGCATTTT
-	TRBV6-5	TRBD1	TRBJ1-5	CASSPGGNQPQHF	TGTGCCAGCAGTCCAGGGGGGAATCAGCCCCAGCATTTT
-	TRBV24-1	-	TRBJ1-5	CATSDSRTDYSNQPQHF	TGTGCCACCAGTGATTCCCGGACAGATTATAGCAATCAGCCCCAGCATTTT
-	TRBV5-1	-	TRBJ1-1	CASSLVAGNTEAFF	TGCGCCAGCAGCTTGGTTGCGGGTAACACTGAAGCTTTCTTT
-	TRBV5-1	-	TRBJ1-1	CASHRDPNTEAFF	TGCGCCAGTCACAGAGACCCGAACACTGAAGCTTTCTTT
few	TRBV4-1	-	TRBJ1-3	CASSRLGGGSSGNTIYF	TGCGCCAGCAGCCGCCTAGGTGGGGGGAGCTCTGGAAACACCATATATTTT
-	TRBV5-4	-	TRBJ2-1	CASGRIGGITYNEQFF	TGTGCCAGCGGACGCATCGGCGGGATCACCTACAATGAGCAGTTCTTC